This note documents a single TCR beta chain sequence. The target antigen is unknown. This record comes from a study of cytomegalovirus exposure and HLA in healthy donors. Points from the study as a whole: Most TCR sequences proved rare, with some public TCRs found in many donors. TCR beta V- and J-gene trimming, according to a later analysis, was linked to a missense DCLRE1C variant. According to an earlier analysis, most TCR beta V segments yielded productive rearrangements about 90% or about 30% of the time.

PCR used 60 Vbeta primers and 13 Jbeta primers. The assay was immunoSEQ multiplex PCR, and TCRdb's table has in-frame clones only and misses some. The table includes about 150,000 clones, about 77% detected once. Germline lookup yields CDR1 SQVTM and CDR2 ANQGSEA. This CDR3 contains 13 residues. V was pared by 0 bases and J by 5 bases, with 10 bases between. In nominal health when sampled, donors likely had unrecorded immune exposures nonetheless. Sequenced material: PBMCs. The V call is TRBV29-1, the J call TRBJ1-1; D call uncertain. This TCR was sampled from a woman aged 40 to 55 in good health and CMV-seronegative. CDR3 DNA sequence: TGCAGCGTTGAAGATCAGGCGGGAACTGAAGCTTTCTTT. Residues: CSVEDQAGTEAFF.